Below, one T cell receptor beta chain is given with its context. Its antigen is not yet known. The record has no base qualities; no much larger clone is one base away. This entry belongs to a study of blood T cell repertoires in COVID-19 (dated by TCRdb to the early 2020s). Context from the whole study: Samples from collaborators originated in the United States, Italy and Spain and spanned both the acute and convalescent phases of COVID-19. The samples were drawn from the first 160 participants of the ongoing ImmuneRACE study and from over a thousand subjects provided by 6 global collaborators. Subjects who had been exposed to COVID-19, were actively infected with it, or had recovered from it provided the deeply sampled blood TCRbeta repertoires that made up the dataset. HLA class I and class II types, where available, came from metadata supplied by the sample provider rather than from assay-based typing. A freely available public database, intended as a resource for researchers studying the immune response to SARS-CoV-2, is where the repertoires were released. The prospective study material was composed of cDNA or gDNA derived from T cells, B-cell-depleted T cells, or PBMCs. The sample metadata nearly always contained a de-identified subject ID, COVID-19 status, age in years and sex.

Results and caveats for the whole study, not just this receptor: How much clinical and demographic metadata was included differed by source and by participant, and the metadata was provided uncurated.

TCRbeta CDR3 regions were amplified from genomic DNA using the immunoSEQ Assay, a bias-controlled multiplex PCR. As for how the authors treated the data: The number of nucleated cells in each sample was estimated by amplification of reference gene primers within the assay. Sequence reads were collapsed and filtered to measure the absolute abundance of every unique TCRbeta CDR3 rearrangement. Productive Simpson clonality was computed per sample as the square root of Simpson's diversity index over productive rearrangements. This is the immuneACCESS table as TCRdb keeps it, with only in-frame sequences that have V and J called. A part of the clones is gone; compared with another copy, unresolved V genes explain less than half, and the rest is unexplained. V, J and clone size were drawn from that table, and D and trimming were deduced from the DNA. The sample yields under 200,000 clones; over 70% were counted once. The ten largest clones represent roughly 13% of the sample.

Enrolling through a virtual design, the prospective study's participants ranged in age from roughly 18 to 95 years and lived across roughly 24 United States geographic areas. In the prospective study, cohorts were assigned on the basis of participant-reported clinical history obtained from a screening survey and a study questionnaire. Recovered participants in ImmuneRACE Cohort 3 were defined as having two consecutive negative NP/OP PCR tests, clearance from a healthcare professional, or resolution of symptoms. Each participant in the prospective study had whole blood, serum and a nasopharyngeal or oropharyngeal swab collected by mobile phlebotomists. Participants in the prospective study had the option to provide additional blood draws and questionnaires over a roughly 2-month period. Blood samples from the prospective study were shipped frozen or at room temperature prior to DNA extraction. Specimen: PBMCs or T cells enriched from blood (not recorded which). The receptor was isolated from a woman between 55 and 75 years old who had recovered from COVID-19.

The CDR3 region: CASTSGVSYEQYF. The DNA is as follows: TGTGCCAGCACCTCCGGGGTATCCTACGAGCAGTACTTC. The receptor chain draws on TRBV7-3 and TRBJ2-7; TRBD2 is a possible D gene, resting on 5 matching bases. The CDR3 covers 13 residues, taking in both the cysteine and the phenylalanine. Kept here is only the CDR3 DNA, which spans 39 bases and is read in frame from base 1. Trimming takes 7 bases from V and 1 base from J, and the germline ends sit 11 bases apart. The germline V gene supplies CDR1 SGHTA and CDR2 FQGTGA.